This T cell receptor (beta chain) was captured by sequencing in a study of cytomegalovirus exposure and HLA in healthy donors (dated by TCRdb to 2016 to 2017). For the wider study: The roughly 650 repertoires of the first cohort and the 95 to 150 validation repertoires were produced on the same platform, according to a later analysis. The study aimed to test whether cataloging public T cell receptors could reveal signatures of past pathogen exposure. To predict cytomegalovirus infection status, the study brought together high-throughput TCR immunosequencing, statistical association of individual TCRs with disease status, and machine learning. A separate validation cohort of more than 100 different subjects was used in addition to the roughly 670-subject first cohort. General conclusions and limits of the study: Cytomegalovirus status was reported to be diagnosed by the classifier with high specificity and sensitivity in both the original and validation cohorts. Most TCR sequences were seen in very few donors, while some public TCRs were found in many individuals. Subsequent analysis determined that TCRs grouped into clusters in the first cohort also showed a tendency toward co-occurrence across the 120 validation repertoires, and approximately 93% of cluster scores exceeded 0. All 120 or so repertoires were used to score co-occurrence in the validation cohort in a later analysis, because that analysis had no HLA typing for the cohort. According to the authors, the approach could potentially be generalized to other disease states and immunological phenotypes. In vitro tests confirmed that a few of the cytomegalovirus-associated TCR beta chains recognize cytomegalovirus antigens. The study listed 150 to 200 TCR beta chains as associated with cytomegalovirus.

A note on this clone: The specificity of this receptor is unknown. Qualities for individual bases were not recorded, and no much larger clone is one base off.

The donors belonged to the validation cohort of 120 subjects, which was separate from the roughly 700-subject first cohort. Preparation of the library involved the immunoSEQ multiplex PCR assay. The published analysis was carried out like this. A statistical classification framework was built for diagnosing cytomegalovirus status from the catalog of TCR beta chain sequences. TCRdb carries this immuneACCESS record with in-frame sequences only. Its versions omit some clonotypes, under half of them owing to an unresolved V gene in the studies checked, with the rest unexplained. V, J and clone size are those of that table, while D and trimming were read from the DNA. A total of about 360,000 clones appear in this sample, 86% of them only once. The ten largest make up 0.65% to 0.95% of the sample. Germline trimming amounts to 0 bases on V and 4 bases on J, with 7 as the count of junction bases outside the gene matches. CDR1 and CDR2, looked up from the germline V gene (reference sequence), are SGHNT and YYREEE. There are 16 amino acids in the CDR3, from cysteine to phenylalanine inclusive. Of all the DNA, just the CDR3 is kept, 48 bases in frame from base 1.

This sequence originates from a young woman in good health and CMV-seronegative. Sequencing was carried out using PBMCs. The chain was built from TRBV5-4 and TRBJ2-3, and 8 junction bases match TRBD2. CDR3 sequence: CASSLVGGGIADTQYF. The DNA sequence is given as TGTGCCAGCAGCTTGGTCGGGGGGGGCATCGCAGATACGCAGTATTTT.